The clone carrying this TCR beta chain was seen many times. CDR3 length: 15 residues. V lost 0 bases, J lost 0 bases, and 6 bases lay in between. CDR1 and CDR2 (germline): MNHEY, SVGAGI. One entry per CDR3 protein, called by TCRdb with MiXCR from the 5' RACE reads. The sample lists 50,000 to 80,000 distinct CDR3 sequences, approximately 22% occurring once. The source of this sequence is a female donor with breast cancer. The V call is TRBV6-5, the J call TRBJ2-1; D call uncertain. Specimen: memory CD4+ T cells sorted from a lymph node. Subset in this sample: memory CD4+ T cells, CD4+CD45RO+CD25-. CDR3 DNA: TGTGCCAGCAGTTACTCGTCTAGCTCCTACAATGAGCAGTTCTTC. This encodes CASSYSSSSYNEQFF.